The 27 T cell receptor beta chains below come from one sample, sequenced in a study of beta chain features in type 1 diabetes. Reverse transcribing all isolated RNA meant expressed TCRB transcripts were sequenced. Data came from immunoSEQ multiplex PCR; TCRdb stores just in-frame clones and leaves some out. Seen here are 300,000 to 450,000 clones, over 9.5% observed once, and the top ten hold 0.017%. The sequenced sample was naive CD4+ T cells from blood. The receptors come from a man aged 18 to 29 in good health.

This clone came up a few times. The chain combines TRBV11-2 with TRBJ1-5; no clear D gene. V dropped 2 bases and J dropped 2 bases, with 10 bases sitting between them. Germline CDR1 reads SGHAT; CDR2 reads FQNNGV. The CDR3 sequence is 15 residues long. CDR3 sequence reads: CASSLSGLGNQPQHF. The DNA of the CDR3 is TGTGCCAGCAGCTTATCCGGGTTAGGCAATCAGCCCCAGCATTTT.

This clone appeared once. The chain is built from TRBV29-1 and TRBJ1-4; D perhaps matches TRBD1 (5 bases). The V and J ends lost 7 bases and 0 bases respectively, with 15 bases between them. Germline CDR1 and CDR2: SQVTM and ANQGSEA. The CDR3 extends over 15 amino acids. CDR3 region: CSATLTDSTNEKLFF. CDR3 bases: TGCAGCGCGACCTTGACAGACTCAACTAATGAAAAACTGTTTTTT.

The chain recombines TRBV30 with TRBJ1-4; tentative D call: TRBD1 (5 bases). This CDR3 contains 12 residues. The germline V and J ends were trimmed by 2 bases and 10 bases, with 11 bases remaining between them. Germline loops: CDR1 GTSNPN, CDR2 SVGIG (reference sequence). In DNA, the CDR3 is TGTGCCTGGAGTACCGTGGGGGGAAAACTGTTTTTT. It encodes CAWSTVGGKLFF.

The chain employs TRBV5-1 and TRBJ2-1; the match to TRBD2 covers 8 bases. There are 16 residues in the CDR3. The germline V gene has CDR1 SGHRS and CDR2 YFSETQ. Trimming took 3 bases from V and 0 from J; bases not matched to a gene: 5. Here the CDR3 reads CASSSPAGDSYNEQFF. The CDR3 bases are TGCGCCAGCAGCTCTCCAGCGGGGGACTCCTACAATGAGCAGTTCTTC.

A few counts support this clone. V is TRBV7-3 and J is TRBJ2-1; the match to TRBD1 covers 8 bases. The CDR3 length is 14 residues. The ends lost 2 bases at V and 9 bases at J; junction bases unmatched: 6. Germline CDR1 SGHTA, CDR2 FQGTGA. Here the CDR3 reads CASSLQGAGGEQFF. The CDR3 DNA reads as TGTGCCAGCAGCTTACAGGGGGCTGGTGGTGAGCAGTTCTTC. The whole variable domain, filled in from reference TRBV7-3 and TRBJ2-1, reads GAGVSQTPSNKVTEKGKYVELRCDPISGHTALYWYRQSLGQGPEFLIYFQGTGAADDSGLPNDRFFAVRPEGSVSTLKIQRTERGDSAVYLCASSLQGAGGEQFFGPGTRLTVL.

This rearrangement joins TRBV6-5 to TRBJ2-7; TRBD1 matches 10 bases. Trimming cost V 6 bases and J 6 bases; bases outside gene matches: 8. This CDR3 region has 14 residues. Germline V gene lookup returns CDR1 MNHEY and CDR2 SVGAGI. In DNA, the CDR3 is TGTGCCAGCAGGGACCAAGACAGGGGGCGCGAGCAGTACTTC. As protein: CASRDQDRGREQYF.

This clone turned up a few times. This rearrangement joins TRBV13 to TRBJ2-7, with D possibly TRBD1 on 6 matching bases. CDR3 length: 18 residues. Trimming shortened V by 1 base and J by 0 bases, and 19 bases separated the two germline ends. Germline CDR1 reads PRHDT; CDR2 reads FYEKMQ (reference sequence). The DNA for the CDR3 is TGTGCCAGCAGCTTAGTTTCCCCTAGACAGGTGAGCTCCTACGAGCAGTACTTC. It yields the protein CASSLVSPRQVSSYEQYF.

A few counts support this clone. The gene calls are TRBV30 and TRBJ2-3, with no clear D. The CDR3 runs 12 residues. Trimming stripped 4 bases from V and 1 base from J, with 6 bases between. CDR1 is GTSNPN and CDR2 is SVGIG in the germline V gene (reference sequence). The CDR3 loop reads CAWNTGTDTQYF. The CDR3, as DNA: TGTGCCTGGAACACAGGCACAGATACGCAGTATTTT.

The chain recombines TRBV30 with TRBJ1-2; unclear D gene. Germline V gene data show CDR1 as GTSNPN and CDR2 as SVGIG (reference sequence). V was shortened by 4 bases and J by 6 bases, with 12 bases between the two germline ends. The CDR3 runs 12 residues. CDR3 sequence: CAWKTRFDGYTF. CDR3 DNA sequence: TGTGCCTGGAAAACACGTTTCGATGGCTACACCTTC.

The V gene is TRBV5-1, the J gene TRBJ1-2, with TRBD1 matching 7 bases. CDR3 length: 13 residues. J was trimmed by 2 bases and V by 3 bases; bases with no gene match: 1. From germline, CDR1 is SGHRS and CDR2 YFSETQ. CDR3 region: CASSSGGNYGYTF. CDR3 DNA sequence: TGCGCCAGCAGCTCAGGGGGGAACTATGGCTACACCTTC.

This clone was recorded a few times. V is TRBV2 and J is TRBJ2-3; the match to TRBD2 covers 12 bases. Germline CDR1 is SNHLY and CDR2 is FYNNEI. The CDR3 loop spans 15 amino acids. With V trimmed by 6 bases and J by 6 bases, 7 bases remained unmatched. Here the CDR3 DNA reads TGTGCCAGCAGGGCCCGACTAGCGGGAGACGATACGCAGTATTTT. Protein product: CASRARLAGDDTQYF.

The rearrangement joins TRBV4-3 to TRBJ1-1; D not resolved. The germline V gene has CDR1 LGHNA and CDR2 YSLEER. V was shortened by 0 bases and J by 4 bases, with 12 bases between the two germline ends. The CDR3 contains 15 residues. The chain's CDR3 is CASSQDGRVSTEAFF. In nucleotides, the CDR3 is TGCGCCAGCAGCCAAGATGGGAGGGTATCCACTGAAGCTTTCTTT.

The CDR3 nucleotides read TGCAGCGTCACCGAGACAGGGGGCGAGCAGTACTTC. Protein: CSVTETGGEQYF. This sequence joins TRBV29-1 and TRBJ2-7; 9 nucleotides match TRBD1. The CDR3 sequence is 12 residues long. The germline V gene encodes CDR1 SQVTM and CDR2 ANQGSEA. V trimming: 6 bases; J trimming: 6 bases; junction bases outside the gene matches: 6.

The gene calls are TRBV30 and TRBJ2-5; TRBD1 agrees at 7 bases. The CDR3 has 14 residues. From germline, CDR1 is GTSNPN and CDR2 SVGIG (reference sequence). Trimming took 4 bases from V and 5 from J; bases not matched to a gene: 10. The DNA of the CDR3 is TGTGCCTGGACTGTACTAGGGGGCCGCGAGACCCAGTACTTC. Its protein product is CAWTVLGGRETQYF. The entire variable domain, with the rest obtained from reference TRBV30 and TRBJ2-5, is as follows: SQTIHQWPATLVQPVGSPLSLECTVEGTSNPNLYWYRQAAGRGLQLLFYSVGIGQISSEVPQNLSASRPQDRQFILSSKKLLLSDSGFYLCAWTVLGGRETQYFGPGTRLLVL.

The chain uses TRBV7-8 and TRBJ2-1, with D possibly TRBD2 on 6 matching bases. This CDR3 contains 15 residues. V was pared by 5 bases and J by 1 base, with 12 bases between. Germline values: CDR1 SGHVS, CDR2 FQNEAQ. The CDR3 reads CASSPRLGSYNEQFF. The CDR3 region has the DNA TGTGCCAGCAGCCCCCGACTAGGATCCTACAATGAGCAGTTCTTC. Filled out from reference TRBV7-8 and TRBJ2-1, the complete variable domain reads GAGVSQSPRYKVAKRGQDVALRCDPISGHVSLFWYQQALGQGPEFLTYFQNEAQLDKSGLPSDRFFAERPEGSVSTLKIQRTQQEDSAVYLCASSPRLGSYNEQFFGPGTRLTVL.

A few counts support this clone. The V call is TRBV18, the J call TRBJ1-1, with 7 nucleotides matching TRBD1. Germline V gives CDR1 KGHSH, CDR2 LQKENI. Trimming removed 4 bases from V and 0 bases from J; junction bases left unmatched: 5. The CDR3 spans 15 residues. In DNA, the CDR3 is TGTGCCAGCTCACGGGGACAGCGGATGAACACTGAAGCTTTCTTT. Its translation is CASSRGQRMNTEAFF.

This clone occurred a few times. The chain employs TRBV30 and TRBJ1-2; D not resolved. There are 11 residues in the CDR3. The V and J ends lost 4 bases and 2 bases respectively, with 5 bases between them. Germline lookup yields CDR1 GTSNPN and CDR2 SVGIG (reference sequence). The chain's CDR3 is CAWTLNYGYTF. The CDR3 DNA reads as TGTGCCTGGACTCTAAACTATGGCTACACCTTC. The variable domain in full, completed from reference TRBV30 and TRBJ1-2, reads SQTIHQWPATLVQPVGSPLSLECTVEGTSNPNLYWYRQAAGRGLQLLFYSVGIGQISSEVPQNLSASRPQDRQFILSSKKLLLSDSGFYLCAWTLNYGYTFGSGTRLTVV.

J is TRBJ1-1 and V is TRBV27; tentative D call: TRBD1 (5 bases). The CDR3 is 13 amino acids. The ends were cut back, 2 bases at V and 6 bases at J, with 10 bases in the middle. Germline CDR1 reads MNHEY; CDR2 reads SMNVEV (reference sequence). DNA of the CDR3: TGTGCCAGCAGTTTAGTTTGGGGCGCTGAAGCTTTCTTT. This translates into CASSLVWGAEAFF.

V is TRBV7-2 and J is TRBJ1-2, with TRBD1 matching over 7 bases. Germline V gene sequence: CDR1 SGHTA, CDR2 FQGNSA. Trimming cost V 5 bases and J 3 bases; bases outside gene matches: 9. The CDR3 loop spans 15 amino acids. CDR3 nucleotides: TGTGCCAGCAGCCCCTCGGGACAGCCAGACTATGGCTACACCTTC. The encoded protein is CASSPSGQPDYGYTF.

This clone was observed a handful of times. This chain uses TRBV27 with TRBJ1-5; TRBD1 is a possible D gene (5 bases). This CDR3 region has 13 residues. Trimming took 3 bases from V and 6 from J, leaving 9 bases between them. The V gene's germline CDR1 is MNHEY and CDR2 SMNVEV (reference sequence). The CDR3, as DNA: TGTGCCAGCAGTTTGACAGAGTTTCAGCCCCAGCATTTT. Its translation is CASSLTEFQPQHF.

This clone was observed a few times. The chain links TRBV9 to TRBJ2-7; TRBD2 matches 13 bases. Looked up from germline, CDR1 is SGDLS and CDR2 is YYNGEE. V was clipped by 4 bases and J by 7 bases; unmatched bases: 8. The CDR3 runs to 15 residues. CDR3 protein: CASSPGTSGVKEQYF. CDR3 nucleotide sequence: TGTGCCAGCAGCCCTGGGACTAGCGGGGTAAAAGAGCAGTACTTC.

This clone was counted only a few times. The sample contains more than one DNA sequence encoding this CDR3. The chain carries TRBV6-5 and TRBJ2-7; D remains unclear. Germline V lookup: CDR1 MNHEY, CDR2 SVGAGI. The CDR3 totals 11 residues. V dropped 5 bases and J dropped 4 bases, with 6 bases sitting between them. CDR3 DNA: TGTGCCAGCAGTCGCGGATACGAGCAGTACTTC. The encoded protein is CASSRGYEQYF.

The chain has TRBV2 and TRBJ2-1; D is ambiguous. The CDR3 is made up of 13 amino acids. Between the trimmed V and J ends, which lost 3 bases and 0 bases, there was a span of 3 bases. CDR1 is SNHLY and CDR2 is FYNNEI in the germline V gene. The CDR3 DNA reads as TGTGCCAGCAGTGACGGCTCCTACAATGAGCAGTTCTTC. This sequence encodes CASSDGSYNEQFF.

This clone was seen only a few times. The V gene is TRBV5-1, the J gene TRBJ2-2; 8 bases are a match to TRBD1. Germline lookup yields CDR1 SGHRS and CDR2 YFSETQ. Losses at the gene ends were 4 bases for V and 4 bases for J; bases not matched to a gene: 6. The CDR3 covers 15 residues. CDR3 sequence: CASSAGQAGTGELFF. The CDR3 DNA follows: TGCGCCAGCAGCGCGGGACAGGCTGGCACCGGGGAGCTGTTTTTT. Full variable domain (outside the CDR3, taken from reference TRBV5-1 and TRBJ2-2): KAGVTQTPRYLIKTRGQQVTLSCSPISGHRSVSWYQQTPGQGLQFLFEYFSETQRNKGNFPGRFSGRQFSNSRSEMNVSTLELGDSALYLCASSAGQAGTGELFFGEGSRLTVL.

The chain employs TRBV30 and TRBJ2-5; D might be TRBD1 (5 bases). Germline V lookup: CDR1 GTSNPN, CDR2 SVGIG (reference sequence). The CDR3 is 13 amino acids. V was clipped by 1 base and J by 2 bases, with 8 bases between them. In DNA form, the CDR3 reads TGTGCCTGGAGTGCGACAGTACAAGAGACCCAGTACTTC. It translates to CAWSATVQETQYF.

The rearrangement joins TRBV7-2 to TRBJ2-7, with 8 positions matching TRBD2. V dropped 8 bases and J dropped 1; count of bases not matched to a gene: 10. This CDR3 spans 15 amino acids. In germline, CDR1 is SGHTA, CDR2 FQGNSA. The CDR3 sequence: CASGANGGGSYEQYF. CDR3 bases: TGTGCCAGCGGGGCGAACGGCGGGGGGTCCTACGAGCAGTACTTC.

This clone was seen a few times. This chain uses TRBV25-1 with TRBJ1-1; a possible D gene is TRBD1 (5 bases). Deletions cut 0 bases from V and 5 bases from J, with 13 bases between. The CDR3 totals 15 residues. Germline V lookup: CDR1 MGHDK, CDR2 SYGVNS. CDR3 sequence (DNA): TGTGCCAGCAGTGAATATCAAAGGGGAGGAACTGAAGCTTTCTTT. Translated: CASSEYQRGGTEAFF.